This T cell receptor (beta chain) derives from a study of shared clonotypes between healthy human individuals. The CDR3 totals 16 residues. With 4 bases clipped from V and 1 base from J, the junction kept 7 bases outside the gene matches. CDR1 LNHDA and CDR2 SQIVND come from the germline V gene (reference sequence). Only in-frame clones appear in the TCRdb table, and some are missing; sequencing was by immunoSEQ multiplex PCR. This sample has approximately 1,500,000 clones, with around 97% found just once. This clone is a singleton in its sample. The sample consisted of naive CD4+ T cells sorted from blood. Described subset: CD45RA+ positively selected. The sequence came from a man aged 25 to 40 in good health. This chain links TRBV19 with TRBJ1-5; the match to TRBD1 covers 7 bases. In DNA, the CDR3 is TGTGCCAGTAGTACCCGGACAGGTTTGAGCAATCAGCCCCAGCATTTT. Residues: CASSTRTGLSNQPQHF.